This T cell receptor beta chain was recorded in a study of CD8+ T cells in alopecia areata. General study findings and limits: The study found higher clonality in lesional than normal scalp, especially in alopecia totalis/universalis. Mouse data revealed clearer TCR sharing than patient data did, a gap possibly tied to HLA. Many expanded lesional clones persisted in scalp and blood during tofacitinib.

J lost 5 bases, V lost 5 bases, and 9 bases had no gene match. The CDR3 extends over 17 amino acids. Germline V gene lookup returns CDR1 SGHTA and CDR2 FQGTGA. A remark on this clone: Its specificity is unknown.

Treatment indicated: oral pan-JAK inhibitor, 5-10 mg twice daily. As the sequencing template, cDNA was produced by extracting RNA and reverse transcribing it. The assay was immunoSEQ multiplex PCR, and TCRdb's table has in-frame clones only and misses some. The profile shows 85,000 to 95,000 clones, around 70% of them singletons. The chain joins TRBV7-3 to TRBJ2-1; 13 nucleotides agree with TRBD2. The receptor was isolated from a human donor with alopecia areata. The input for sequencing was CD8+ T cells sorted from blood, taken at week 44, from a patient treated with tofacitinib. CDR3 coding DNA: TGTGCCAGCAGCCCACTAGCGGGGGGGCCGTCGAACAATGAGCAGTTCTTC. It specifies CASSPLAGGPSNNEQFF.